This paragraph reports one T cell receptor (beta chain). What it binds is not known. Clones were read by immunoSEQ multiplex PCR, and TCRdb kept only the in-frame ones, dropping some. There are about 15,000 clones in the sample; around 81% occur only once, and 7% to 9% lies in the top ten. This entry is derived from a study of T cells and Merkel cell carcinoma outcomes. The CDR3 spans 15 residues. Germline V gives CDR1 SEHNR, CDR2 FQNEAQ (reference sequence). J was trimmed by 1 base and V by 2 bases; bases with no gene match: 4. General study points: In Merkel cell carcinoma, repertoire and T-cell density reportedly predicted outcomes.

The sample taken for sequencing was tumor tissue from Merkel cell carcinoma. J is TRBJ2-7 and V is TRBV7-9; TRBD1 matches 8 bases. The receptor was isolated from a human donor with Merkel cell carcinoma. CDR3 nucleotide sequence: TGTGCCAGCAGCTTAAGTGGACAGGGTTCCTACGAGCAGTACTTC. This codes for CASSLSGQGSYEQYF.